This T cell receptor (beta chain) came from a study of lung T cells in sarcoidosis with Löfgren's syndrome. The overall study: Analyses focused on Löfgren's syndrome patients.

Study conclusions and caveats: TRAV12-1 preferentially paired with TRBV2, with homologous CDR3s.

TCRdb re-called the reads through MiXCR, storing one row per CDR3 protein. The sample lists 7,000 to 9,500 distinct CDR3 sequences, over 20% seen once, with approximately 23% in the top ten. With respect to this clonotype: The antigen is undetermined.

Germline V gene data show CDR1 as SGHDT and CDR2 as YYEEEE. The CDR3 length is 14 residues. Trimming left V 3 bases short and J 10 bases short, with 18 bases between. The source of this sequence is a human donor with sarcoidosis (Löfgren's syndrome or another form), or a control subject (not recorded which). V is TRBV5-6 and J is TRBJ2-3; D is perhaps TRBD2 (6 bases). Material: CD4+ T cells from bronchoalveolar lavage fluid. The DNA for the CDR3 is TGTGCCAGCAGCTGGGGGGACGACACTACAGCGCAGTATTTT. Translation gives CASSWGDDTTAQYF.